This T cell receptor (beta chain) was sequenced for a study of CD8 T cells in cerebrospinal fluid in Alzheimer's disease. Considering frequency, this clonotype is large. TCRdb re-called the 10x single-cell sequencing reads and shows each CDR3 protein once, DNA omitted. The ten most abundant clones cover approximately 5.7% of a sample with fewer than 1,500 distinct CDR3 sequences. The CDR3 extends over 15 amino acids. Germline CDR1 SGHRS, CDR2 YFSETQ. Participants were all in good physical condition and free of acute infection. The J gene is TRBJ1-5, the V gene TRBV5-1. Specimen: cerebrospinal fluid. The source is a human donor with Alzheimer's disease. CDR3 region: CASSLTGVSNQPQHF.